This T cell receptor (beta chain) emerged from a study of response to subunit inactivated influenza vaccine. The study's findings and limits: Authors suggested that a seasonal influenza vaccination recruits few new T cells each time.

This clonotype was observed a few times. What it recognizes is unknown. Germline loops: CDR1 MDHEN, CDR2 SYDVKM. This CDR3 has 14 amino acids. One entry per CDR3 protein, called by TCRdb with MiXCR from the RT-PCR reads. Of roughly 460,000 distinct CDR3 sequences in the sample, approximately 11% are singletons; the top ten hold 10% to 15%. This sequence joins TRBV28 and TRBJ2-7, with D unclear. Sample: PBMCs from blood, taken 35 to 45 days after vaccination. The receptor comes from a man aged 50 to 59 who received an inactivated influenza vaccine. CDR3 loop: CAVKAWAELGEQYF. The CDR3 nucleotides read TGTGCAGTTAAAGCTTGGGCAGAACTGGGAGAGCAGTACTTC.